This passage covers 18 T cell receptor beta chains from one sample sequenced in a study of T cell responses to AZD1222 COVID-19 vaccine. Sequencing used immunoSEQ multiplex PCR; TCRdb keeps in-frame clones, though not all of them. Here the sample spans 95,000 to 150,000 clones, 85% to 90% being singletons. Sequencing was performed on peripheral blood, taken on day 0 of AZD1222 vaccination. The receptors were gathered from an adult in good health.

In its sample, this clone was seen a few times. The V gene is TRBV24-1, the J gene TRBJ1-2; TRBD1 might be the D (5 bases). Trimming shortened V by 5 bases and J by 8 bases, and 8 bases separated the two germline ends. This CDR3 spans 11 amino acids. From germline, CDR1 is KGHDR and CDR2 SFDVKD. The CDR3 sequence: CATSAGSGYTF. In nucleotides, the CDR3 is TGTGCCACCAGTGCAGGGTCCGGCTACACCTTC.

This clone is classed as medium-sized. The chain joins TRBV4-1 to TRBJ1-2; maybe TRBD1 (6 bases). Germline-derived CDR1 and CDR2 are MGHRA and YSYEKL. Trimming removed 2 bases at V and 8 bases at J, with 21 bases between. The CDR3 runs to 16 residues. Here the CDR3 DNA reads TGCGCCAGCAGCCAATCCTTCGTCCGGGGGGCGAGCGGCTACACCTTC. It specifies CASSQSFVRGASGYTF.

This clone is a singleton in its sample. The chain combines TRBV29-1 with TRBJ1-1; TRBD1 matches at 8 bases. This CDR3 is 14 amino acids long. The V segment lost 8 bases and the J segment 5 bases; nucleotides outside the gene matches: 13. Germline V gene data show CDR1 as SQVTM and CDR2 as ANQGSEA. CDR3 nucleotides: TGCAGCCCACCTCCCGGCAGGGGGCAAACTGAAGCTTTCTTT. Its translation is CSPPPGRGQTEAFF.

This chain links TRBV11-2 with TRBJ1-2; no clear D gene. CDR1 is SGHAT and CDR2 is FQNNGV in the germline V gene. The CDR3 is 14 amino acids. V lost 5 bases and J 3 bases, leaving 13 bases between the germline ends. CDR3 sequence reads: CASSGPRDYYGYTF. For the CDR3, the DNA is TGTGCCAGCAGCGGGCCGCGCGACTACTATGGCTACACCTTC.

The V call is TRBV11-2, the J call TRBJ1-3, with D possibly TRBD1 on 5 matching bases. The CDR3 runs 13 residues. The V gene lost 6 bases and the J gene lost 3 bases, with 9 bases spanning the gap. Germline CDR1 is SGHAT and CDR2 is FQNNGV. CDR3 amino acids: CASRAGLGNTIYF. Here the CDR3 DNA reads TGTGCCAGCAGGGCAGGGCTTGGAAACACCATATATTTT.

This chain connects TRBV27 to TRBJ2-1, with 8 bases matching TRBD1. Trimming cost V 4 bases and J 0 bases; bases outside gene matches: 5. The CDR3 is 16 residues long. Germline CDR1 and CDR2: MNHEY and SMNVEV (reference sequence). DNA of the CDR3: TGTGCCAGCAGTTGGGACAGGTTGAGCTCCTACAATGAGCAGTTCTTC. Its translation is CASSWDRLSSYNEQFF.

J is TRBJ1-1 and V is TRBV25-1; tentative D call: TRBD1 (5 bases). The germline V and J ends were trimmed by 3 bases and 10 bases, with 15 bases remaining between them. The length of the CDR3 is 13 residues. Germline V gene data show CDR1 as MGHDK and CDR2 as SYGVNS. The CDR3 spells CASSDAGRLGAFF. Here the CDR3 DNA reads TGTGCCAGCAGTGACGCAGGGCGATTAGGAGCTTTCTTT.

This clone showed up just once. The chain's CDR3 is CASKRETGGELFF. The CDR3 DNA is TGTGCCAGCAAGCGCGAGACCGGCGGGGAGCTGTTTTTT. V is TRBV6-4 and J is TRBJ2-2; D remains ambiguous. This CDR3 is 13 amino acids long. The ends were cut back, 7 bases at V and 7 bases at J, with 13 bases in the middle. The V gene's germline CDR1 is MRHNA and CDR2 SNTAGT.

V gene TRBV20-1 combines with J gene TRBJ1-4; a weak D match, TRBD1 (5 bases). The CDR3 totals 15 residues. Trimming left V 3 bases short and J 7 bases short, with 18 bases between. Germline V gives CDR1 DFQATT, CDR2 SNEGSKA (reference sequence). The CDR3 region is CSASPNGDGGEKLFF. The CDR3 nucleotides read TGCAGTGCTAGTCCAAACGGGGACGGGGGTGAAAAACTGTTTTTT.

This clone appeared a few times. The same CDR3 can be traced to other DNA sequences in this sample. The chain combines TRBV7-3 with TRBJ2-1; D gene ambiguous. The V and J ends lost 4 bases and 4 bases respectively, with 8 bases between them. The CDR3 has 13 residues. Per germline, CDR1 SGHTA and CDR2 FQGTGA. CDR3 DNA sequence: TGTGCCAGCAGCTCCCAGCCATACAATGAGCAGTTCTTC. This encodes CASSSQPYNEQFF.

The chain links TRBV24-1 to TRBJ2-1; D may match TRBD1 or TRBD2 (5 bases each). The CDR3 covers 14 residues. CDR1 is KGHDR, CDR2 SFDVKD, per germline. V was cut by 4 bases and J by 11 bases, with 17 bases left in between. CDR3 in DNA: TGTGCCACCAGTGAGGCCGGGACGGGATTACAGCAGTTCTTC. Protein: CATSEAGTGLQQFF.

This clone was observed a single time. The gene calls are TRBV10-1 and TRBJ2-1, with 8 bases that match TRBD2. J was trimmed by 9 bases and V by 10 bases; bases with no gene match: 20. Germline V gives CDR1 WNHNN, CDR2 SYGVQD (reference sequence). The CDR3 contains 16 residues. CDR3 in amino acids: CANLAGGGGSGSEQFF. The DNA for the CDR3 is TGCGCCAACCTTGCGGGGGGTGGAGGGAGTGGTAGTGAGCAGTTCTTC.

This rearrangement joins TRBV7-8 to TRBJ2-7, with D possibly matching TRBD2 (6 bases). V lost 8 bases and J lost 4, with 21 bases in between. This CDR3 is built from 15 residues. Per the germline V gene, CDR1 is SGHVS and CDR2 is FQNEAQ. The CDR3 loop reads CASRPPGTYLYEQYF. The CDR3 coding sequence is TGTGCCAGCCGCCCTCCCGGGACTTACCTGTACGAGCAGTACTTC.

The CDR3 protein is CASSLDSGDSYEQYF. The DNA of the CDR3 is TGTGCCAGCAGCTTGGATTCGGGGGACTCCTACGAGCAGTACTTC. The chain couples TRBV7-6 to TRBJ2-7; D is perhaps TRBD2 (6 bases). The V gene lost 3 bases and the J gene lost 0 bases, with 12 bases spanning the gap. The CDR3 totals 15 residues. The germline V gene encodes CDR1 SGHVS and CDR2 FNYEAQ.

The CDR3 is CSASGGTSYNEQFF. The CDR3 DNA follows: TGCAGTGCTAGTGGCGGGACCTCCTACAATGAGCAGTTCTTC. The chain combines TRBV20-1 with TRBJ2-1, with D maybe TRBD2 (6 bases). This CDR3 has 14 amino acids. Trimming left V 3 bases short and J 0 bases short, with 9 bases between. Germline CDR1 and CDR2: DFQATT and SNEGSKA (reference sequence).

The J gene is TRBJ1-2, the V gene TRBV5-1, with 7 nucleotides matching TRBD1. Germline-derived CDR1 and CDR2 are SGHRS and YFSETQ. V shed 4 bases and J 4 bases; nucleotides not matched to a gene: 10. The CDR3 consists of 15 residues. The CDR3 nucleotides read TGCGCCAGCAGCCACCGGACAGGTTTGGGCTATGGCTACACCTTC. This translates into CASSHRTGLGYGYTF.

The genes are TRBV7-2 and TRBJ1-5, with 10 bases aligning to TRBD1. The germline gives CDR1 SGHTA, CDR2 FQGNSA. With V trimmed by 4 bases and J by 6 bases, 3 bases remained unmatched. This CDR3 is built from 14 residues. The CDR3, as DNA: TGTGCCAGCAGCTCGGGACAGGGGAGTCAGCCCCAGCATTTT. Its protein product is CASSSGQGSQPQHF.

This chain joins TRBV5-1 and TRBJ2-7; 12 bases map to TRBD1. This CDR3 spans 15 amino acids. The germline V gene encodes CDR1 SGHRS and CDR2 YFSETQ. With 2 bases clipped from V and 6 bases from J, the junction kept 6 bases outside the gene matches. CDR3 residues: CASSFGGTGGGEQYF. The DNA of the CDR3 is TGCGCCAGCAGCTTTGGAGGGACAGGGGGCGGCGAGCAGTACTTC.